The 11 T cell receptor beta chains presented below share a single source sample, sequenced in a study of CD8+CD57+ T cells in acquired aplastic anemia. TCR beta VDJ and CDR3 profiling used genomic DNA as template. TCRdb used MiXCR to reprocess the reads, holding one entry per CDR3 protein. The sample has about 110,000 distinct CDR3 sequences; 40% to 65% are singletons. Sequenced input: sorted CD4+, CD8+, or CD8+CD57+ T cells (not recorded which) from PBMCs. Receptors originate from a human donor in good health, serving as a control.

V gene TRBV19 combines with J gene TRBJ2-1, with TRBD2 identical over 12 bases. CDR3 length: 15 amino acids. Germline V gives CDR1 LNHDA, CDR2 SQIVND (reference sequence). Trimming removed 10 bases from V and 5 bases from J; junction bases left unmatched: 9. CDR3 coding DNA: TGTGCCACCGTACCTCTAGCGGGGGGGGACAATGAGCAGTTCTTC. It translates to CATVPLAGGDNEQFF.

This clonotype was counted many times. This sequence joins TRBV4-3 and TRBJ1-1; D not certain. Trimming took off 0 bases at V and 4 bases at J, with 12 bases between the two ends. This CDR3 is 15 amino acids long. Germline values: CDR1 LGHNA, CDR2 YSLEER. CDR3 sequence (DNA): TGCGCCAGCAGCCAAGAACCCCGTGGGAGCACTGAAGCTTTCTTT. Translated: CASSQEPRGSTEAFF.

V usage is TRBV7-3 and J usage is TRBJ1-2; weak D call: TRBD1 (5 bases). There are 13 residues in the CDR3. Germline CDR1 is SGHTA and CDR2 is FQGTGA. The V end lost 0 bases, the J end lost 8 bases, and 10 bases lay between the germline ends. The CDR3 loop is CASSLTRGDGYTF. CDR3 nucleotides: TGTGCCAGCAGCTTAACGCGGGGGGACGGCTACACCTTC.

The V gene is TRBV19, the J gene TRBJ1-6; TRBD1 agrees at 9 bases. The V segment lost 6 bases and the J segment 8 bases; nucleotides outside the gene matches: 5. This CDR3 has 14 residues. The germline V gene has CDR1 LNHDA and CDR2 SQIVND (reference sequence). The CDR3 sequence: CASRVDRGYSPLHF. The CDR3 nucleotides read TGTGCCAGTAGGGTCGACAGGGGGTATTCACCCCTCCACTTT.

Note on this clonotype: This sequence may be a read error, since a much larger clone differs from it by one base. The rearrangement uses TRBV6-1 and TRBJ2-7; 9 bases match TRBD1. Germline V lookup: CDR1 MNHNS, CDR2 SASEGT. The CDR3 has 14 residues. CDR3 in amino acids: CASSRPGQGSEQCF. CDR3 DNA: TGTGCCAGCAGCCGCCCGGGACAGGGTTCCGAGCAGTGCTTC.

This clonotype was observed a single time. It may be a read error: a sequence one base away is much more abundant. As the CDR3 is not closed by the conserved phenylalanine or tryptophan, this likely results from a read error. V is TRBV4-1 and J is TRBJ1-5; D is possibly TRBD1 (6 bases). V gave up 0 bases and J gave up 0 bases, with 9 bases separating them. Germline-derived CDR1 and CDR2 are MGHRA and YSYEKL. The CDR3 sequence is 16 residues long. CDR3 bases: TGCGCCAGCAGCCAAGAGCCGACAGGTAGCAATCAGCCCCAGCATTCT. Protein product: CASSQEPTGSNQPQHS.

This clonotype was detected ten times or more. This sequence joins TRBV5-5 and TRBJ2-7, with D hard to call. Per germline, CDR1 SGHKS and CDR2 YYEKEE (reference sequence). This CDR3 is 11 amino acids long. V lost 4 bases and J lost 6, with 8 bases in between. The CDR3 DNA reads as TGTGCCAGCAGCGCAGGTCCCGAGCAGTACTTC. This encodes CASSAGPEQYF.

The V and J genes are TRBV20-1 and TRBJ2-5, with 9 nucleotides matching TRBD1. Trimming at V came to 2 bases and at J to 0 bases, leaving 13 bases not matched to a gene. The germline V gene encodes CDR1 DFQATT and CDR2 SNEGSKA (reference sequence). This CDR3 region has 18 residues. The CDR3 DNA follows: TGCAGTGCTAGATACGGGGGGACAGGGCCTTGGTACCAAGAGACCCAGTACTTC. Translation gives CSARYGGTGPWYQETQYF.

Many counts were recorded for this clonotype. The CDR3 loop is CASTLRLPERDEQYF. The CDR3 bases are TGTGCCAGCACCCTCAGGTTGCCTGAGAGAGACGAGCAGTACTTC. V is TRBV6-1 and J is TRBJ2-7; no reliable D call. Germline lookup yields CDR1 MNHNS and CDR2 SASEGT. This CDR3 comprises 15 residues. The ends were cut back, 7 bases at V and 5 bases at J, with 21 bases in the middle.

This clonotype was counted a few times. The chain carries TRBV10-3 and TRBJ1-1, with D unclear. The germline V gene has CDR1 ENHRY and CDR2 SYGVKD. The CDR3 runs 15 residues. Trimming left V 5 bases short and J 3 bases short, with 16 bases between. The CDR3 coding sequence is TGTGCCATCAGTATGGTACTCCAGAAGGACACTGAAGCTTTCTTT. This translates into CAISMVLQKDTEAFF.

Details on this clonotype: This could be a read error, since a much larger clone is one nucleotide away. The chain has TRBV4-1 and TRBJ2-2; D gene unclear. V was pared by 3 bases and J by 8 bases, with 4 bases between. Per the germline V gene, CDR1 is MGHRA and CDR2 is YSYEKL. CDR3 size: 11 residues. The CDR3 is CASSHDGELFF. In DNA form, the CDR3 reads TGCGCCAGCAGCCACGATGGGGAGCTGTTTTTT.